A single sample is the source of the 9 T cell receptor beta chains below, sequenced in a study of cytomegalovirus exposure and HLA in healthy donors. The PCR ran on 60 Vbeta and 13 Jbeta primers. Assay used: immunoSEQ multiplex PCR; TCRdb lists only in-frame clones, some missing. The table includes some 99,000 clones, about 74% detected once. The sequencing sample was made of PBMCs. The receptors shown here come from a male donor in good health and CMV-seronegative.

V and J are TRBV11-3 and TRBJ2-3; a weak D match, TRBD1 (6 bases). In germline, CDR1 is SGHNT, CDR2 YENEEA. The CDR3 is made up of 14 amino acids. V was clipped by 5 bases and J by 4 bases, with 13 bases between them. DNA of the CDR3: TGTGCCAGCAGCCTCGGGACATCCTCAGATACGCAGTATTTT. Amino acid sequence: CASSLGTSSDTQYF.

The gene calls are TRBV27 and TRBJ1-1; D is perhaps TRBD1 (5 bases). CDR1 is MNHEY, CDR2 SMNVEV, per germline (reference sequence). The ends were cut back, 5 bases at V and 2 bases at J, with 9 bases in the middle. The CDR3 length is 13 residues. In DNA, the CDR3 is TGTGCCAGCAGTAACGACAGAAACACTGAAGCTTTCTTT. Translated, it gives CASSNDRNTEAFF.

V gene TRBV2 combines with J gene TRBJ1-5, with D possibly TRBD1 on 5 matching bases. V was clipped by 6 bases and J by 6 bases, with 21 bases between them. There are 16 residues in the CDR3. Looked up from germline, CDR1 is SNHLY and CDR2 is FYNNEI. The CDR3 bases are TGTGCCAGCAGCCACAGTGAGGTTGGGGCTTCTCAGCCCCAGCATTTT. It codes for CASSHSEVGASQPQHF.

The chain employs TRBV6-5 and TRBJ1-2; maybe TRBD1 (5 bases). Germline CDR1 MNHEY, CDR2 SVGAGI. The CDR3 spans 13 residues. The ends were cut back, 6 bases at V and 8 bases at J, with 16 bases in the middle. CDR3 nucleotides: TGTGCCAGCAGCCGAGGCGGGGGTTGGGGCTACACCTTC. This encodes CASSRGGGWGYTF.

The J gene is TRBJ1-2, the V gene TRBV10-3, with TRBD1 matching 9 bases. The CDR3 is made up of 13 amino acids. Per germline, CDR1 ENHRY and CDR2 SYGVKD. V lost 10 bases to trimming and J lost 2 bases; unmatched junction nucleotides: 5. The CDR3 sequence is CATQQGANYGYTF. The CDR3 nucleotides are TGTGCCACCCAACAGGGGGCGAACTATGGCTACACCTTC.

CDR3 in DNA: TGCAGCGTTGGACAGGGAAGGTACAATGAGCAGTTCTTC. This sequence encodes CSVGQGRYNEQFF. V and J are TRBV29-1 and TRBJ2-1, with TRBD1 matching over 7 bases. J lost 4 bases, V lost 4 bases, and 4 bases had no gene match. This CDR3 is 13 amino acids long. Germline lookup yields CDR1 SQVTM and CDR2 ANQGSEA.

The CDR3 region is CAISELAGVGNEQFF. Here the CDR3 DNA reads TGTGCCATCAGTGAGTTGGCGGGAGTGGGCAATGAGCAGTTCTTC. The chain employs TRBV10-3 and TRBJ2-1; 7 nucleotides match TRBD2. The CDR3 has 15 amino acids. With 1 base clipped from V and 6 bases from J, the junction kept 6 bases outside the gene matches. The V gene's germline CDR1 is ENHRY and CDR2 SYGVKD.

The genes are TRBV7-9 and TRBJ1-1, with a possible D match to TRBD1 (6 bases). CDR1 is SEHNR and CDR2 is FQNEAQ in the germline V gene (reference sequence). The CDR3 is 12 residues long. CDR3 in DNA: TGTTTGACGGGGGGCGCCGGCACTGAAGCTTTCTTT. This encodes CLTGGAGTEAFF.

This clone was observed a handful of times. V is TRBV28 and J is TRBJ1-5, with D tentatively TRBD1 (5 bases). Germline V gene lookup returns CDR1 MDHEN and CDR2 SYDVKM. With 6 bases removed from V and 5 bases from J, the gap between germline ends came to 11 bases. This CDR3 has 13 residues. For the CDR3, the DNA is TGTGCCAGCAGCCGACAGCCTGATCAGCCCCAGCATTTT. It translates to CASSRQPDQPQHF.